Described below is a single TCR beta chain sequence and its context. It lacks a known antigen. No base quality values were provided; no much bigger clone lies one nucleotide off. TCRbeta CDR3 regions were amplified from genomic DNA using the immunoSEQ Assay, a bias-controlled multiplex PCR. Processing in the source paper ran as follows. Nucleated cell counts per sample were estimated from amplification of reference gene primers within the assay. To quantify the absolute abundance of each unique TCRbeta CDR3 rearrangement, sequence reads were collapsed and filtered. For each sample, productive Simpson clonality was calculated by taking the square root of Simpson's diversity index across productive rearrangements. TCRdb retrieved this table from immuneACCESS and kept in-frame rearrangements only. Not all clones are present; in checked studies, unresolved V genes account for under half, and no reason is known for the remainder. D and trimming were read from the DNA, whereas the V and J calls and clone size are those reported in that table. The sample yields fewer than 350,000 clones; approximately 91% were counted once. Jointly, the top ten make up roughly 9.1% of the sample.

This sample stems from a study of blood T cell repertoires in COVID-19 (dated by TCRdb to about 2020). Study-level background: Collaborator samples came from the United States, Italy and Spain and covered acute and convalescent phases of COVID-19. The material from the prospective study consisted of cDNA or gDNA derived from T cells, B-cell-depleted T cells, or PBMCs. Deeply sampled blood TCRbeta repertoires from subjects exposed to, actively infected with, or recovered from COVID-19 were included in the dataset. The repertoires were made available in a free public database intended to serve as a resource for research on the immune response to SARS-CoV-2. The samples were drawn from the first 160 participants of the ongoing ImmuneRACE study and from under 1,500 subjects provided by 6 global collaborators. A de-identified subject ID, COVID-19 status, age in years and sex were almost always included in the sample metadata. Where available, HLA class I and class II types were obtained from metadata supplied by the sample provider rather than from assay-based typing. The research as a whole found: Clinical and demographic metadata were provided uncurated, with the amount varying by source and participant.

Each collaborating institution followed its own protocols to collect whole blood in K2EDTA tubes. For TCRbeta analysis, collaborators shipped samples in one of three forms: frozen whole blood, isolated PBMCs, or DNA extracted from either of those sample types. Counted from cysteine to phenylalanine, this CDR3 has 17 amino acids. Only the CDR3 DNA stays, 51 bases, in frame from base 1. For CDR1 and CDR2, the germline V gene lists SGHTA and FQGNSA. Trimmed from V: 3 bases; trimmed from J: 3 bases; junction bases lacking a gene match: 12. The chain is encoded by TRBV7-2 joined to TRBJ2-5; TRBD2 matches 8 bases in the middle. The sequence was collected from a man younger than 35 with active or convalescent COVID-19. The specimen sequenced was peripheral blood. The bases are TGTGCCAGCAGCTTGCCGGGTCTTAGCGGGGTAAAAGAGACCCAGTACTTC. This sequence encodes CASSLPGLSGVKETQYF.